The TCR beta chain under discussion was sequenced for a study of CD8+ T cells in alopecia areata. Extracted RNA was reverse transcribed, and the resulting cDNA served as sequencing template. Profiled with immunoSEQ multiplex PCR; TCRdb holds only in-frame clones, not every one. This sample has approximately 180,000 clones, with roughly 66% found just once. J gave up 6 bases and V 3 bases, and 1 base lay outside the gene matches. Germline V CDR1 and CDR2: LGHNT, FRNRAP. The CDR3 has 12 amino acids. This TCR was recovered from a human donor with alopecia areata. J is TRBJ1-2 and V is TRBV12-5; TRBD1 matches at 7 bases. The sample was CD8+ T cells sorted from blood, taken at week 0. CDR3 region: CASGFTGDGYTF. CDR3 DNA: TGTGCTAGTGGTTTTACAGGGGATGGCTACACCTTC.